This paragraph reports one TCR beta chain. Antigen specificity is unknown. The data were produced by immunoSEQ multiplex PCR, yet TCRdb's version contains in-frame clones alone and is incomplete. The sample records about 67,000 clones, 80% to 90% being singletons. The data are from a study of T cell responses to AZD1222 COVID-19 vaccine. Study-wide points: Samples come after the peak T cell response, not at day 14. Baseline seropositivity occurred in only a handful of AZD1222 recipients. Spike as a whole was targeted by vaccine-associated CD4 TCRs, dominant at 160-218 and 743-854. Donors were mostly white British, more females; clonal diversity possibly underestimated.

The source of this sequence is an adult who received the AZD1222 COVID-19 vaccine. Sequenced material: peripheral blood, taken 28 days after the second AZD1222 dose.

DNA for the CDR3: TGTGCCACCAGCACTGGGTCCGGTAACTATGGCTACACCTTC. Translated: CATSTGSGNYGYTF. The J gene is TRBJ1-2, the V gene TRBV15; D not resolved. The CDR3 covers 14 residues. Germline V lookup: CDR1 LNHNV, CDR2 YYDKDF (reference sequence). V lost 4 bases and J lost 1, with 10 bases in between.